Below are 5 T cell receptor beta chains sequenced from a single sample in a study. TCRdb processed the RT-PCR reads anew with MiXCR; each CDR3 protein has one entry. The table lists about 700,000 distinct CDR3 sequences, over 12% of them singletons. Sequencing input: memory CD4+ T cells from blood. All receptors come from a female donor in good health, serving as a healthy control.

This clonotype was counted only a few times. CDR3 sequence (DNA): TGTGCCAGCAGCGGCCCCCGGGGTTGGGATACGCAGTATTTT. Protein: CASSGPRGWDTQYF. This chain uses TRBV9 with TRBJ2-3; D may be TRBD2 (5 bases). V was pared by 3 bases and J by 6 bases, with 14 bases between. Germline values: CDR1 SGDLS, CDR2 YYNGEE. This CDR3 contains 14 residues.

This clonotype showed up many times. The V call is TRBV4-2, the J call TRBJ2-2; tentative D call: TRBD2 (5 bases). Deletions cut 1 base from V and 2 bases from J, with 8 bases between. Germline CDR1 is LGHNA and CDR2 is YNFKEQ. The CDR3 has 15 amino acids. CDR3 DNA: TGTGCCAGCAGCCAAGGAGGGCCTAACACCGGGGAGCTGTTTTTT. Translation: CASSQGGPNTGELFF.

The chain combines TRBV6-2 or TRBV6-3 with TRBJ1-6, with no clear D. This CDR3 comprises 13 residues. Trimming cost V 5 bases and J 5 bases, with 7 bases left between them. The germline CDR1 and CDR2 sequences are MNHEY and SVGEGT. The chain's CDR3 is CASSLRNNSPLHF. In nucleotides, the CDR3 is TGTGCCAGCAGTCTGAGGAATAATTCACCCCTCCACTTT.

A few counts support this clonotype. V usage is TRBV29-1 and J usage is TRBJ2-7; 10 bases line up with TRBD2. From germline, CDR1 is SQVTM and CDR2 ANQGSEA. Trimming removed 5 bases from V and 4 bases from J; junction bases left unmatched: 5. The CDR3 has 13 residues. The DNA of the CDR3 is TGCAGCGTTTTACTAGCGGGGCGTTACGAGCAGTACTTC. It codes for CSVLLAGRYEQYF.

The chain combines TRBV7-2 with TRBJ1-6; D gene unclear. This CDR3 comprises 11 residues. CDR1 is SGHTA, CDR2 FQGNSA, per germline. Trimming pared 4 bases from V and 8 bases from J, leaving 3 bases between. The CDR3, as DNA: TGTGCCAGCAGCTCATATTCACCCCTCCACTTT. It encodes CASSSYSPLHF. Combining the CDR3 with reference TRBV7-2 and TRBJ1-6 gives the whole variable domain GAGVSQSPSNKVTEKGKDVELRCDPISGHTALYWYRQSLGQGLEFLIYFQGNSAPDKSGLPSDRFSAERTGGSVSTLTIQRTQQEDSAVYLCASSSYSPLHFGNGTRLTVT.